A single sample is the source of the 12 T cell receptor beta chains below, sequenced in a study of glioma-infiltrating T cells. Using RNA template, CDR3s of TCR alpha and beta were amplified with iRepertoire arm-PCR. TCRdb reprocessed the multiplex PCR reads via MiXCR and lists one record per CDR3 protein. This sample has 100,000 to 150,000 distinct CDR3 sequences, with 20% to 25% found just once. Sequencing was carried out using glioma tissue, nonneoplastic brain tissue, or PBMCs (not recorded which). These receptors originate from a human donor with low-grade glioma or glioblastoma, undergoing nonglioma brain surgery, or in good health (not recorded which).

The sample holds a few counts of this clonotype. The CDR3 sequence is CASSQEIGQETQYF. CDR3 coding DNA: TGTGCCAGCAGCCAAGAGATCGGACAAGAGACCCAGTACTTC. V usage is TRBV4-2 and J usage is TRBJ2-5; D remains ambiguous. This CDR3 region has 14 residues. The germline CDR1 and CDR2 sequences are LGHNA and YNFKEQ. V was clipped by 0 bases and J by 2 bases, with 7 bases between them.

This clonotype was detected many times. CDR3 bases: TGCAGTGCTAGAGCGGGAGGGTCCTACGAGCAGTACTTC. Its translation is CSARAGGSYEQYF. The chain has TRBV20-1 and TRBJ2-7, with 8 bases aligning to TRBD2. The CDR3 sequence is 13 residues long. With 1 base clipped from V and 1 base from J, the junction kept 0 bases outside the gene matches. CDR1 and CDR2 from the germline V gene are DFQATT and SNEGSKA (reference sequence).

This clonotype was picked up many times. The V call is TRBV6-2 or TRBV6-3, the J call TRBJ2-1, with D unclear. This CDR3 is 13 amino acids long. Germline CDR1 is MNHEY and CDR2 is SVGEGT. V was cut by 0 bases and J by 10 bases, with 10 bases left in between. CDR3 sequence reads: CASSYSTYGEQFF. The CDR3, as DNA: TGTGCCAGCAGTTACTCGACATATGGGGAGCAGTTCTTC.

Regarding this clonotype: A much larger clone sits a single nucleotide away, making a read error possible. This chain connects TRBV29-1 to TRBJ2-7, with TRBD1 matching 9 bases. The CDR3 length is 12 residues. The J segment lost 6 bases and the V segment lost 5 bases, leaving 5 bases of the junction unmatched. Germline assignment: CDR1 SQVTM and CDR2 ANQGSEA. The CDR3 protein is CSVSGQGFEQYF. DNA for the CDR3: TGCAGCGTTTCGGGACAGGGATTCGAGCAGTACTTC.

Points on this clonotype: It may be a read error: a sequence one base away is much more abundant. The chain couples TRBV7-9 to TRBJ2-1, with unresolved D. This CDR3 is built from 11 residues. Germline values: CDR1 SEHNR, CDR2 FQNEAQ (reference sequence). Deletions cut 8 bases from V and 8 bases from J, with 10 bases between. The CDR3 DNA is TGTGCCAGCGGCCAGTCCCATGAGCAGTTCTTC. Translated: CASGQSHEQFF.

In this sample, this clonotype turned up many times. This chain joins TRBV20-1 and TRBJ2-7, with a weak D call TRBD1 (5 bases). Trimming stripped 6 bases from V and 1 base from J, with 10 bases between. Germline-derived CDR1 and CDR2 are DFQATT and SNEGSKA (reference sequence). This CDR3 comprises 12 residues. CDR3 sequence (DNA): TGCAGTGCGAAGGACACGTCCTACGAGCAGTACTTC. It encodes CSAKDTSYEQYF.

This clonotype was recorded a few times. The J gene is TRBJ1-5, the V gene TRBV29-1; the D gene is possibly TRBD1 (6 bases). The CDR3 covers 12 residues. Deletions cut 6 bases from V and 4 bases from J, with 10 bases between. Germline CDR1 and CDR2: SQVTM and ANQGSEA. The CDR3 region has the DNA TGCAGCGTCAGGACAGCTAATCAGCCCCAGCATTTT. Translation gives CSVRTANQPQHF.

This clonotype was observed at least ten times. The chain is built from TRBV6-1 and TRBJ2-7; 12 nucleotides align to TRBD2. V gave up 6 bases and J gave up 10 bases; unmatched junction bases: 4. Germline V lookup: CDR1 MNHNS, CDR2 SASEGT. The length of the CDR3 is 12 residues. The CDR3 sequence: CASRRTSGDQYF. CDR3 in DNA: TGTGCCAGCAGAAGGACTAGCGGGGATCAGTACTTC.

Remarks on this clonotype: A much larger clonotype is one base distant, so this may be a read error. The rearrangement joins TRBV6-1 to TRBJ2-5; either TRBD1 or TRBD2 may supply D (7 bases each). This CDR3 comprises 12 residues. The germline V and J ends were trimmed by 11 bases and 0 bases, with 10 bases remaining between them. Per the germline V gene, CDR1 is MNHNS and CDR2 is SASEGT. The CDR3 region is CAPGGDQETQYF. The CDR3 coding sequence is TGTGCCCCAGGGGGGGACCAAGAGACCCAGTACTTC.

This clonotype has at least ten counts. This chain uses TRBV6-2 or TRBV6-3 with TRBJ2-1, with D perhaps matching TRBD2 (7 bases). The V and J ends lost 2 bases and 7 bases respectively, with 9 bases between them. Germline V gene lookup returns CDR1 MNHEY and CDR2 SVGEGT. This CDR3 is 13 amino acids long. CDR3 bases: TGTGCCAGCAGTTACGGGGGGGCGAATGAGCAGTTCTTC. Its translation is CASSYGGANEQFF.

Many counts were recorded for this clonotype. V gene TRBV7-2 combines with J gene TRBJ1-5; D not resolved. CDR3 size: 14 residues. Deletions cut 1 base from V and 3 bases from J, with 7 bases between. Germline lookup yields CDR1 SGHTA and CDR2 FQGNSA. Written as DNA, the CDR3 is TGTGCCAGCAGCTTAGTTGCCGTCAATCAGCCCCAGCATTTT. It codes for CASSLVAVNQPQHF.

This clonotype occurred a few times. The J gene is TRBJ2-3, the V gene TRBV19; 9 positions match TRBD1. The V gene's germline CDR1 is LNHDA and CDR2 SQIVND (reference sequence). There are 16 residues in the CDR3. J was trimmed by 2 bases and V by 6 bases; bases with no gene match: 9. CDR3 residues: CASSVRRTGATDTQYF. CDR3 DNA sequence: TGTGCCAGTAGCGTCCGGCGGACAGGGGCCACAGATACGCAGTATTTT.